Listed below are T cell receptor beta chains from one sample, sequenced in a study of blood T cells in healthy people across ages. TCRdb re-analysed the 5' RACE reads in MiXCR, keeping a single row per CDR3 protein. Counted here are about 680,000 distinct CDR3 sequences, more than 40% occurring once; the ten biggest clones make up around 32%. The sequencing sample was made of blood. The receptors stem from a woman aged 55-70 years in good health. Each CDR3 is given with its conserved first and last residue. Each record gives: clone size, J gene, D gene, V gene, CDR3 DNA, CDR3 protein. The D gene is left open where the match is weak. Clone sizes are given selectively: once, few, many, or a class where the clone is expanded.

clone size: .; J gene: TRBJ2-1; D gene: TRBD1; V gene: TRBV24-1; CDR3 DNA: TGTGCCGCTCAGACAGGGGGACTCAATGAGCAGTTCTTC; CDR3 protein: CAAQTGGLNEQFF
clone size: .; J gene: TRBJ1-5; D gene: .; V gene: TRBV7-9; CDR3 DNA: TGTGCCAGCAGCATGGTGGGTCAGCCCCAGCATTTT; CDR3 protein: CASSMVGQPQHF
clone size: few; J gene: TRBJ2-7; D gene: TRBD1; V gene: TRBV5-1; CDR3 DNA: TGCGCCAGCAGCTTGGGGTTGACAGGGACCTACGAGCAGTACTTC; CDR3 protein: CASSLGLTGTYEQYF
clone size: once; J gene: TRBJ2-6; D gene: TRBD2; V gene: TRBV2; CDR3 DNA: TGTGCCAGCAGCGATACGCGGGGGGCCAACCTCCTGACTTTC; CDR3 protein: CASSDTRGANLLTF
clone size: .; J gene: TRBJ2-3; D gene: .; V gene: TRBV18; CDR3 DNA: TGTGCCAGCTCACCGGTTCAGGACACAGATACGCAGTATTTT; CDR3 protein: CASSPVQDTDTQYF
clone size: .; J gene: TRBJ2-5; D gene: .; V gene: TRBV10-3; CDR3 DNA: TGTGCCATCAGTGGGTCCCTAGCGCGCCAAGAGACCCAGTACTTC; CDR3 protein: CAISGSLARQETQYF
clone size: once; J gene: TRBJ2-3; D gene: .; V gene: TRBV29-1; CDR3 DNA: TGCAGCGTTGGGTGGGACACAGATACGCAGTATTTT; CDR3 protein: CSVGWDTDTQYF
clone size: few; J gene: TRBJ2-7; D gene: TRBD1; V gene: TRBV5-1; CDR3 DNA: TGCGCCAGCAGCTATGACAGGGTGGGGGAGCAGTACTTC; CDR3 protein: CASSYDRVGEQYF
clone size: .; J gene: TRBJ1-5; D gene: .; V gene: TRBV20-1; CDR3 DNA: TGCAGTGCTAGAGTGGGGGCGGATCAGCCCCAGCATTTT; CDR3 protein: CSARVGADQPQHF
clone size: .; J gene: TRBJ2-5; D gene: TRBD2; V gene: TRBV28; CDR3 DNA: TGTGCCAGCAGTCCACTGGCGGGAGGAGACCAAGAGACCCAGTACTTC; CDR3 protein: CASSPLAGGDQETQYF
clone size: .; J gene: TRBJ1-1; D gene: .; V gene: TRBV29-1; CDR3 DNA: TGCAGCGTTGAGAATGGTCCTGAAGCTTTCTTT; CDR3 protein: CSVENGPEAFF
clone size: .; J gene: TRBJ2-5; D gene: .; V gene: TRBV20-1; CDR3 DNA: TGCAGTGCTTACAGCAGTTCTCAAGAGACCCAGTACTTC; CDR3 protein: CSAYSSSQETQYF
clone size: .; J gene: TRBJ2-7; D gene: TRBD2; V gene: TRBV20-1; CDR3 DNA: TGCAGTGCTAGAGATAGGGTAGCGGGAAGGGACGAGCAGTACTTC; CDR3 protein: CSARDRVAGRDEQYF
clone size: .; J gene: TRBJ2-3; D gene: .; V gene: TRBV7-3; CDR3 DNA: TGTGCCAGCAGCTTTTTAGGAGATACGCAGTATTTT; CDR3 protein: CASSFLGDTQYF
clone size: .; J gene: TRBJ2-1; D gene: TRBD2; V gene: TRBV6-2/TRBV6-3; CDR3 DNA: TGTGCCAGCGCGGGGGATACATTCTCCTACAATGAGCAGTTCTTC; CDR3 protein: CASAGDTFSYNEQFF